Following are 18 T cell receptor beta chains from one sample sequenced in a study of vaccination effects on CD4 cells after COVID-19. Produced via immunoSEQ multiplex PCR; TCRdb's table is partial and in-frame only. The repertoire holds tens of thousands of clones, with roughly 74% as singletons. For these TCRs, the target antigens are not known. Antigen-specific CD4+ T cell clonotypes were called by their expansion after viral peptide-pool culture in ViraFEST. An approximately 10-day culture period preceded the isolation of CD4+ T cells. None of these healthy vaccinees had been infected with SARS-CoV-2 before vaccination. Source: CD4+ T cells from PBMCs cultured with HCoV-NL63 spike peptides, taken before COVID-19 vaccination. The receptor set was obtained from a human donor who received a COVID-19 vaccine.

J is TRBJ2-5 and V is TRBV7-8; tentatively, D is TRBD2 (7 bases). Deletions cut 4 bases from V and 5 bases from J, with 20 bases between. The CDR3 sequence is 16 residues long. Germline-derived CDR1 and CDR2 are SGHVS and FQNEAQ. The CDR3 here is CASSSKYTGGPETQYF. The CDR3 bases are TGTGCCAGCAGCTCGAAGTATACGGGGGGCCCGGAGACCCAGTACTTC. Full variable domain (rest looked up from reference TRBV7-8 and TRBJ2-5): GAGVSQSPRYKVAKRGQDVALRCDPISGHVSLFWYQQALGQGPEFLTYFQNEAQLDKSGLPSDRFFAERPEGSVSTLKIQRTQQEDSAVYLCASSSKYTGGPETQYFGPGTRLLVL.

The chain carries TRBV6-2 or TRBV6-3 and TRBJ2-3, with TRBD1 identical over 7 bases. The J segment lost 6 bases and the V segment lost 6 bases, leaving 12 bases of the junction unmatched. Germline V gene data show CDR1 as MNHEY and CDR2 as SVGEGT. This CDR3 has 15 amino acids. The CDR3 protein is CASRPPDRPADTQYF. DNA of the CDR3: TGTGCCAGCAGGCCTCCGGACAGGCCTGCGGATACGCAGTATTTT.

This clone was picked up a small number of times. The DNA for the CDR3 is TGTGCCAGCAGCCGGGAGGAGCATTCACCCCTCCACTTT. Its translation: CASSREEHSPLHF. The chain joins TRBV9 to TRBJ1-6; D unclear. There are 13 residues in the CDR3. Germline V lookup: CDR1 SGDLS, CDR2 YYNGEE. V was shortened by 4 bases and J by 8 bases, with 10 bases between the two germline ends.

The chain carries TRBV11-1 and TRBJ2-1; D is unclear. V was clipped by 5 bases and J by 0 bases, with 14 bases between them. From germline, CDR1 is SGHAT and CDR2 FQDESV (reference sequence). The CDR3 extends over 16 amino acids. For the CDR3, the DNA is TGTGCCAGCAGCGCATCTTGGGCGAGCTCCTACAATGAGCAGTTCTTC. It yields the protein CASSASWASSYNEQFF.

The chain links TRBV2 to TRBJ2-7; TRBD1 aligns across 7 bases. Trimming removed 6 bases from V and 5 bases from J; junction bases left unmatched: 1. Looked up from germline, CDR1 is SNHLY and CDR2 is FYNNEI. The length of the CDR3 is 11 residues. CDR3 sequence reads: CASRQGHEQYV. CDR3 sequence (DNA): TGTGCCAGCAGACAGGGGCACGAGCAGTACGTC.

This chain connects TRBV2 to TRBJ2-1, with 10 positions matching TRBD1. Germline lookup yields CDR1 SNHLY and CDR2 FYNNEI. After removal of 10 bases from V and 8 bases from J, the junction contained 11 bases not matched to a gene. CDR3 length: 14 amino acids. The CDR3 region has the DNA TGTGCCACTCAGGACAGGGGGGGTCTGGATGAGCAGTTCTTC. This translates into CATQDRGGLDEQFF.

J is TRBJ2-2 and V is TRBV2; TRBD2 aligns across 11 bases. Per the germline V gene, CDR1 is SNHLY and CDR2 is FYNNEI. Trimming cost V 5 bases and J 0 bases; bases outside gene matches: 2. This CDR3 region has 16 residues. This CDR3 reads CASSYSGGANTGELFF. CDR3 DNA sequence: TGTGCCAGCAGTTATAGCGGGGGGGCGAACACCGGGGAGCTGTTTTTT.

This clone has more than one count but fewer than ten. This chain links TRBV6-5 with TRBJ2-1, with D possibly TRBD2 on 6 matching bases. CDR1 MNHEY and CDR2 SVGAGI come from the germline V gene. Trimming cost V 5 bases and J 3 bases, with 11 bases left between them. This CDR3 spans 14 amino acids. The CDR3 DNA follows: TGTGCCAGCAGTCCGGGACTGAACTACAATGAGCAGTTCTTC. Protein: CASSPGLNYNEQFF.

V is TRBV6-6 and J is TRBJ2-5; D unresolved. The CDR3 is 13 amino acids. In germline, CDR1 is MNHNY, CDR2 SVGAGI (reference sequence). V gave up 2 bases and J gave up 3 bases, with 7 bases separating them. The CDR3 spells CASSYRPEETQYF. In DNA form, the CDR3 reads TGTGCCAGCAGTTACCGCCCGGAAGAGACCCAGTACTTC.

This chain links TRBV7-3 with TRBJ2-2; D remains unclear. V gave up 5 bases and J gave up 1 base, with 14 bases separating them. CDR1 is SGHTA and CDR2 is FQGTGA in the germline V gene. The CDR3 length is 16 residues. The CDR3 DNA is TGTGCCAGCAGCCCGCGCGTCGCGCAGAACACCGGGGAGCTGTTTTTT. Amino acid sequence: CASSPRVAQNTGELFF.

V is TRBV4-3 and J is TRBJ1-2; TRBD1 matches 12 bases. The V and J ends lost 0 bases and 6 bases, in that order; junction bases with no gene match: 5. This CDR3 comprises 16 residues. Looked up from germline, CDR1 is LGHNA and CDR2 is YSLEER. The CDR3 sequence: CASSQDEGTGGDGYTF. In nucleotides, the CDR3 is TGCGCCAGCAGCCAAGATGAGGGGACAGGGGGCGATGGCTACACCTTC.

The CDR3 reads CASSNRLAGGLIQETQYF. CDR3 DNA sequence: TGTGCCAGCAGTAATAGACTAGCGGGGGGGCTCATCCAAGAGACCCAGTACTTC. The chain uses TRBV5-6 and TRBJ2-5; TRBD2 matches at 14 bases. The CDR3 sequence is 18 residues long. In germline, CDR1 is SGHDT, CDR2 YYEEEE. The junction had 10 bases not matched to a gene; V was cut back by 5 bases and J by 1 base.

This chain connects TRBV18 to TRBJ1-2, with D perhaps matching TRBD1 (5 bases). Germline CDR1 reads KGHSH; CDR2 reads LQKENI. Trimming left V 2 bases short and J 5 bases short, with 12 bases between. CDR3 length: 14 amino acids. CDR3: CASSPTVGLYGYTF. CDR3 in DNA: TGTGCCAGCTCACCAACGGTGGGACTATATGGCTACACCTTC.

The CDR3 DNA reads as TGTGCCAGCCGATCTAGGGGCACATTTAATCAGCCCCAGCATTTT. Translation gives CASRSRGTFNQPQHF. V usage is TRBV6-5 and J usage is TRBJ1-5, with D perhaps TRBD1 (5 bases). V lost 8 bases, J lost 4 bases, and 18 bases lay in between. This CDR3 has 15 residues. CDR1 is MNHEY and CDR2 is SVGAGI in the germline V gene.

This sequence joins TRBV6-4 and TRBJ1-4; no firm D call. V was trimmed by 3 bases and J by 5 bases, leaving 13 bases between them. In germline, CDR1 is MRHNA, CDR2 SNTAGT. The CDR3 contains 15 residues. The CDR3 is CASSESAFGNEKLFF. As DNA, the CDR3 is TGTGCCAGCAGTGAGTCGGCCTTCGGGAATGAAAAACTGTTTTTT.

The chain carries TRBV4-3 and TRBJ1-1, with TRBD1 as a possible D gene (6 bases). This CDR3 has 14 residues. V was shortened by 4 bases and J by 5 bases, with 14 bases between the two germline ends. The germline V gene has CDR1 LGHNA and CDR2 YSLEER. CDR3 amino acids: CASSLGVTGTEAFF. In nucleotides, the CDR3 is TGCGCCAGCAGCCTAGGGGTAACAGGGACTGAAGCTTTCTTT.

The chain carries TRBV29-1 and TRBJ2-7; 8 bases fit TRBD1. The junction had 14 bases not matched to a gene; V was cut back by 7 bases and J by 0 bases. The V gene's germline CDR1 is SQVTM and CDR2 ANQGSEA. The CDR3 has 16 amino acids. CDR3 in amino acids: CSAEYPTGESSYEQYV. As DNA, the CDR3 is TGCAGCGCGGAATACCCGACAGGGGAGAGCTCCTACGAGCAGTACGTC.

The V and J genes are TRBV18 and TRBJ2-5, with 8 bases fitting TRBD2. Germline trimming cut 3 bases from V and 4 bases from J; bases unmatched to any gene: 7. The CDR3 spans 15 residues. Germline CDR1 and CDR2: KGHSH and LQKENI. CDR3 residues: CASSPNRGGPETQYF. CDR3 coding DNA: TGTGCCAGCTCACCGAATCGGGGGGGCCCAGAGACCCAGTACTTC.